A single T cell receptor beta chain is shown here with its context. The specificity of this receptor is unknown. HCMV serostatus was determined by detecting HCMV-specific IgG in serum with a commercial ELISA kit. Ficoll density gradient centrifugation was used to isolate peripheral blood mononuclear cells from blood. The data were taken from a study of T cells expressing NK-cell markers (dated by TCRdb to 2020 to 2021). Background for the entire study: TCR beta-chain repertoires were profiled in sorted CD3+CD56+NKG2C+, CD3+CD56+NKG2C- and CD3+CD56-NKG2C+ T-cell subsets from about 8 donors. Seven of the eight sequenced donors were HCMV-seropositive and one was HCMV-seronegative. Randomly selected healthy volunteers, three men and five women, were used as the eight sequenced donors. Sequencing of the libraries produced 2 x 150 bp reads on Illumina HiSeq 2000/2500, MiSeq or NextSeq.

The CDR1 and CDR2 encoded by the germline V gene are SGHRS and YFSETQ. The CDR3 starts with the cysteine, ends with the phenylalanine, and has 15 residues. No DNA appears here. Overall study results and their limits: Those dominant clonotypes were again the most abundant among CD3+CD56-NKG2C+ cells in a few donors, at roughly 25-65%. In more than 5 donors, the dominant CD3+CD56+NKG2C+ clonotypes were found to rank among the top 10 CD8+ clonotypes and to make up about 1.0-7.5% of CD8+ T cells. Whether the expanded NKG2C-expressing T cell clones were specific for HCMV antigens was left unclear.

Data came from an Illumina HiSeq 2000. TCR beta cDNA libraries were prepared using 5'RACE template switching, which introduced a universal primer site and unique molecular identifiers. cDNA synthesis was primed from the TCR beta constant segment and was followed by two successive PCR amplification steps. The authors processed their data as follows. Reads were demultiplexed and grouped by UMI with MIGEC, and clonotypes were assembled and quantified with MiTCR. Only TCR cDNA sequences supported by at least two reads were kept to exclude erroneous sequences. Downstream repertoire analysis used the tcR package, and clonotypes were matched across fractions by CDR3 nucleotide sequence plus V segment. VDJmatch was used to annotate antigen specificity against VDJdb, with one amino acid substitution in CDR3 permitted. The reads underwent TCRdb reprocessing, giving one record for each CDR3 protein sequence and no DNA. These V and J calls rely on TCRdb rather than the paper's analysis. The sample has 200,000 to 300,000 distinct CDR3 sequences on record. Jointly, the top ten make up under 0.5% of the sample.

Sequencing input: blood T cells: a sorted CD56 or NKG2C T cell subset, CD4+ or CD8+ T cells, or bulk PBMC T cells (not recorded which). The receptor was derived from a man aged 18 to 30 in good health. Donor details come from another sample of the same person, matched by shared clones. The sequence joins TRBV5-1 to TRBJ2-1; TCRdb gives TRBD1 as the D gene, but with no DNA this cannot be confirmed. The CDR3 has the sequence CASSSRGTRANEQFF.